The clone carrying this T cell receptor beta chain was seen more than once but under ten times. Its antigen is as yet unknown. The CDR3 runs 14 residues. CDR1 and CDR2 (germline): KGHSH, LQKENI. V shed 4 bases and J 6 bases; nucleotides not matched to a gene: 8. This entry belongs to a study of cytomegalovirus exposure and HLA in healthy donors. The study, taken as a whole, reports: There were reportedly fewer N-insertions in an Asian-associated ancestry cluster than the roughly 670-donor mean, in a later analysis.

Primers: 60 Vbeta forward and 13 Jbeta reverse. Profiled with immunoSEQ multiplex PCR; TCRdb holds only in-frame clones, not every one. This table holds roughly 80,000 clones, over 65% found once. The chain joins TRBV18 to TRBJ2-7, with TRBD1 matching over 8 bases. The sample was PBMCs. This clonotype was obtained from a man aged 45-65 years in good health and CMV-seropositive. CDR3: CASSQAGQGFEQYF. CDR3 nucleotides: TGTGCCAGCTCACAAGCCGGACAGGGCTTCGAGCAGTACTTC.